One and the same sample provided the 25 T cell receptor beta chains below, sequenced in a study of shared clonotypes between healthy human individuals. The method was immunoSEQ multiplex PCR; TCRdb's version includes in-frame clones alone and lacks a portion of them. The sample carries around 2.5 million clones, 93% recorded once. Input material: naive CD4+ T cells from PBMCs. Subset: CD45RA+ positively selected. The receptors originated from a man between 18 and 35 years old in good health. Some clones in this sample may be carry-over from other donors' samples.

DNA for the CDR3: TGTGCCAGCAGCTACCAGGGTGGGTCGGCGAACACTGAAGCTTTCTTT. It is translated as CASSYQGGSANTEAFF. The chain links TRBV7-2 to TRBJ1-1, with a tentative D call TRBD1 (5 bases). Trimming removed 4 bases from V and 1 base from J, with 16 bases in between. The length of the CDR3 is 16 residues. Looked up from germline, CDR1 is SGHTA and CDR2 is FQGNSA.

The CDR3 sequence: CASSLEGLRGYTF. The CDR3, as DNA: TGTGCCAGCAGTTTAGAGGGGCTTAGGGGCTACACCTTC. This chain uses TRBV28 with TRBJ1-2; maybe TRBD1 (5 bases). Germline V gene sequence: CDR1 MDHEN, CDR2 SYDVKM. This CDR3 has 13 residues. Between the trimmed V and J ends, which lost 2 bases and 8 bases, there was a span of 12 bases.

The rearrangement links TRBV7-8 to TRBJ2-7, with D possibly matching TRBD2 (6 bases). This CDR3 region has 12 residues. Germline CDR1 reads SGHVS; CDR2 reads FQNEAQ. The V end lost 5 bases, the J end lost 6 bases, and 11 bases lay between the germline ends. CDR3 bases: TGTGCCAGCAGCCAGGTGGGAGGCGAGCAGTACTTC. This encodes CASSQVGGEQYF.

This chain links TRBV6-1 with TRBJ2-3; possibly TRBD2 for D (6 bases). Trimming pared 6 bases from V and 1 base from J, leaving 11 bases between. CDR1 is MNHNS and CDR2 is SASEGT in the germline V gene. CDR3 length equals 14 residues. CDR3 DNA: TGTGCCAGCAGAGCGGGCCTGGGCACAGATACGCAGTATTTT. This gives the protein CASRAGLGTDTQYF.

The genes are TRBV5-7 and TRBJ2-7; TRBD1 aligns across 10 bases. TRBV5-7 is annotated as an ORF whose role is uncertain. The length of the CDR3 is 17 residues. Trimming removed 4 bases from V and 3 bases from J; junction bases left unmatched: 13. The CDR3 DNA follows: TGTGCCAGCAGCCCAGTGGGACAGGGGTCACCCCACTACGAGCAGTACTTC. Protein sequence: CASSPVGQGSPHYEQYF.

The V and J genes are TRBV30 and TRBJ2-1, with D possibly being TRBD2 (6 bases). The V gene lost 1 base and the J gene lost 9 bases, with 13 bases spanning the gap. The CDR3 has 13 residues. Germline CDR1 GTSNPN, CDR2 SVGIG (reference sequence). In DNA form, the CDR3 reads TGTGCCTGGAGTGCGGAGGGCGCGGGTGAGCAGTTCTTC. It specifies CAWSAEGAGEQFF. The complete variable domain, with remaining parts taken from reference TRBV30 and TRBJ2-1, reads SQTIHQWPATLVQPVGSPLSLECTVEGTSNPNLYWYRQAAGRGLQLLFYSVGIGQISSEVPQNLSASRPQDRQFILSSKKLLLSDSGFYLCAWSAEGAGEQFFGPGTRLTVL.

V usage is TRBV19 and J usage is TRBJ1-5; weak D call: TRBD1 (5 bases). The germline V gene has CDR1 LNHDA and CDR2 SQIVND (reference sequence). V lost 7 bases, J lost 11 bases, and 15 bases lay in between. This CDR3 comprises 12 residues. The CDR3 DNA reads TGTGCCAGTAATCTAGGGGATTCAGCCCAGCATTTT. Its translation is CASNLGDSAQHF. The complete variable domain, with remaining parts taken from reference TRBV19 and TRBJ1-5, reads DGGITQSPKYLFRKEGQNVTLSCEQNLNHDAMYWYRQDPGQGLRLIYYSQIVNDFQKGDIAEGYSVSREKKESFPLTVTSAQKNPTAFYLCASNLGDSAQHFGDGTRLSIL.

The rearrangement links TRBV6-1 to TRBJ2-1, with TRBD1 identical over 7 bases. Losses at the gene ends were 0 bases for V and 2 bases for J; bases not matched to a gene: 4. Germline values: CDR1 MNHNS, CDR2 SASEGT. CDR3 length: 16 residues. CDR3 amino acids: CASSEAATGTYNEQFF. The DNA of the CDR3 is TGTGCCAGCAGTGAAGCGGCGACAGGGACCTACAATGAGCAGTTCTTC.

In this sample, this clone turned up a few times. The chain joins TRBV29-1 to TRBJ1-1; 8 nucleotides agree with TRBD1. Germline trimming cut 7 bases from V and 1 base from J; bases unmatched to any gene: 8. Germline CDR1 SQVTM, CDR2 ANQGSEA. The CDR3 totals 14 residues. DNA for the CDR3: TGCAGCGCCACGGGACAGGCGGCGAACACTGAAGCTTTCTTT. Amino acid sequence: CSATGQAANTEAFF.

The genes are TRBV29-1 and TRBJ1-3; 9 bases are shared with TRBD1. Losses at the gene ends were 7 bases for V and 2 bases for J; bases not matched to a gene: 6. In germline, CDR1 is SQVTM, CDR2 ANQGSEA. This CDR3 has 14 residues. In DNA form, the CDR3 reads TGCAGCGCCCAAGACAGGGGGGCTGGAAACACCATATATTTT. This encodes CSAQDRGAGNTIYF.

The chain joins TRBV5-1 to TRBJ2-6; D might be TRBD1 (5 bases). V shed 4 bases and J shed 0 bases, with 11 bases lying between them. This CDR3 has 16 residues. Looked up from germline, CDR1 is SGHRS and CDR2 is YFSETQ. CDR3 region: CASSPDRGSGANVLTF. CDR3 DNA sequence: TGCGCCAGCAGCCCGGATAGGGGCTCTGGGGCCAACGTCCTGACTTTC. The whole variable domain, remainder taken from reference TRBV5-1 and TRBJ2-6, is KAGVTQTPRYLIKTRGQQVTLSCSPISGHRSVSWYQQTPGQGLQFLFEYFSETQRNKGNFPGRFSGRQFSNSRSEMNVSTLELGDSALYLCASSPDRGSGANVLTFGAGSRLTVL.

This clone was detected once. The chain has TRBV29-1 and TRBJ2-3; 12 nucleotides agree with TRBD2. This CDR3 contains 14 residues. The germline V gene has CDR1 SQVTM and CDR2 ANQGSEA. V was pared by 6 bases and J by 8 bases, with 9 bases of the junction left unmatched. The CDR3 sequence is CSVGASGRVTTQYF. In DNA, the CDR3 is TGCAGCGTGGGGGCTAGCGGGAGGGTAACTACGCAGTATTTT.

The CDR3 here is CASSLRSDRTAIYYGYTF. The DNA for the CDR3 is TGTGCCAGCAGCCTTCGCTCCGACCGGACAGCAATATACTATGGCTACACCTTC. This chain connects TRBV4-2 to TRBJ1-2; D perhaps matches TRBD1 (6 bases). CDR1 is LGHNA, CDR2 YNFKEQ, per germline. V lost 4 bases to trimming and J lost 3 bases, with 24 bases between them. The CDR3 extends over 18 amino acids.

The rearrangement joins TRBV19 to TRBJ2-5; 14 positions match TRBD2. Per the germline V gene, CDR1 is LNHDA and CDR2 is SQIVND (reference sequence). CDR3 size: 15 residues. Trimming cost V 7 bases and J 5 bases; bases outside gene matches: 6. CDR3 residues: CASTGTSGSYETQYF. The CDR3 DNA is TGTGCCAGTACTGGGACTAGCGGGAGTTACGAGACCCAGTACTTC.

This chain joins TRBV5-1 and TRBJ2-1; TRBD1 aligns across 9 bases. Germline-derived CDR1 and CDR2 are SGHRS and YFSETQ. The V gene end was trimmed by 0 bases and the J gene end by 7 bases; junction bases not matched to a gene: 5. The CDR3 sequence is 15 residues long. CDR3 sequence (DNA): TGCGCCAGCAGCTTGGAGGGACAGGGAGGTAATGAGCAGTTCTTC. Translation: CASSLEGQGGNEQFF.

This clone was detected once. CDR3 sequence: CASMVGQGETQYF. DNA of the CDR3: TGTGCCAGTATGGTGGGCCAGGGGGAGACCCAGTACTTC. V gene TRBV19 combines with J gene TRBJ2-5; TRBD1 is a possible D gene (6 bases). The CDR3 is 13 residues long. Trimming pared 7 bases from V and 5 bases from J, leaving 14 bases between. Germline V gene data show CDR1 as LNHDA and CDR2 as SQIVND (reference sequence).

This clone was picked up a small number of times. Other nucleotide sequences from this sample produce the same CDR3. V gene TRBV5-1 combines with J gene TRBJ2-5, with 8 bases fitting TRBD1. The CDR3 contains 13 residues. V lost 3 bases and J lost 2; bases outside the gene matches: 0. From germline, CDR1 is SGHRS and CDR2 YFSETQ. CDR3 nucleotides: TGCGCCAGCAGCTGGACAGGGCAAGAGACCCAGTACTTC. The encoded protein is CASSWTGQETQYF.

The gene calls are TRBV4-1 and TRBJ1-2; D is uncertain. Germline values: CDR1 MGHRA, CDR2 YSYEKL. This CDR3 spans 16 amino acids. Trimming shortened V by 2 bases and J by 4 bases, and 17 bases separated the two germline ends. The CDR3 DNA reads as TGCGCCAGCAGCCAACAATATAGGAGGGTTGTCTATGGCTACACCTTC. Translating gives CASSQQYRRVVYGYTF.

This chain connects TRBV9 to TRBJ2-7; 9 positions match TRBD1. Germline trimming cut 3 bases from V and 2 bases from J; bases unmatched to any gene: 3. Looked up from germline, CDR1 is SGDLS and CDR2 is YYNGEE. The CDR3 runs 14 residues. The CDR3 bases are TGTGCCAGCAGCGAGGGGACAGGGCCCTACGAGCAGTACTTC. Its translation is CASSEGTGPYEQYF.

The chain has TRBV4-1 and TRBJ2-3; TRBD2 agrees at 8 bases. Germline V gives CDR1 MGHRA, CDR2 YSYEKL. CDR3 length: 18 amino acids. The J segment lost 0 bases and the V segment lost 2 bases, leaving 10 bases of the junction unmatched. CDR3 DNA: TGCGCCAGCAGCCAAAGCACGGGAGGGAGGCCTAGCACAGATACGCAGTATTTT. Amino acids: CASSQSTGGRPSTDTQYF.

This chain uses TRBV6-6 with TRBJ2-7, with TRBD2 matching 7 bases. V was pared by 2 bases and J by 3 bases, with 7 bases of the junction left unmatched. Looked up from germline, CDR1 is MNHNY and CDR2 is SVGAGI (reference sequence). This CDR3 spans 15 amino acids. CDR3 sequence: CASSYGGDLSYEQYF. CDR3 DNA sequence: TGTGCCAGCAGTTACGGGGGGGACCTTAGCTACGAGCAGTACTTC.

CDR3 nucleotide sequence: TGTGCCTGCCCGGGTGGGCGCGAGTATGGCTACACCTTC. Protein: CACPGGREYGYTF. The chain uses TRBV30 and TRBJ1-2; no definite D call. Germline CDR1 GTSNPN, CDR2 SVGIG (reference sequence). V lost 6 bases and J lost 5, with 16 bases in between. There are 13 residues in the CDR3. The whole variable domain, remainder taken from reference TRBV30 and TRBJ1-2, is SQTIHQWPATLVQPVGSPLSLECTVEGTSNPNLYWYRQAAGRGLQLLFYSVGIGQISSEVPQNLSASRPQDRQFILSSKKLLLSDSGFYLCACPGGREYGYTFGSGTRLTVV.

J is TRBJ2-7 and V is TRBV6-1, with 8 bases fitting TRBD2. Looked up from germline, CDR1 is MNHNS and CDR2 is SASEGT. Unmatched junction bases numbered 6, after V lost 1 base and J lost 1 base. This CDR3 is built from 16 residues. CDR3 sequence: CASSEGGTSWSYEQYF. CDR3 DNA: TGTGCCAGCAGTGAAGGAGGGACTAGTTGGTCCTACGAGCAGTACTTC.

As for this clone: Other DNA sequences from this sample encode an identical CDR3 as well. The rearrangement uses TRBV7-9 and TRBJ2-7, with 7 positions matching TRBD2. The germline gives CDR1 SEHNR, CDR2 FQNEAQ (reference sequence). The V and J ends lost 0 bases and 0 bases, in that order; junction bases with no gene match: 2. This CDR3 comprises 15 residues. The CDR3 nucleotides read TGTGCCAGCAGCTTAGCGGGGGGGAGCTCCTACGAGCAGTACTTC. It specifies CASSLAGGSSYEQYF.

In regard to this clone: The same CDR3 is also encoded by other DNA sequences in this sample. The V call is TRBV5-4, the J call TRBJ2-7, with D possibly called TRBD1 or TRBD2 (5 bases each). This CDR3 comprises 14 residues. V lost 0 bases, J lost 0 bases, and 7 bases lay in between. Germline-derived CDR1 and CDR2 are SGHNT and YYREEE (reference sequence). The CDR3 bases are TGTGCCAGCAGCTTGGCGGGACCCTCCTACGAGCAGTACTTC. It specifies CASSLAGPSYEQYF.